This TCR beta chain was retrieved from a study of post-analysis software for immune sequencing data. Trimming removed 3 bases from V and 0 bases from J, with 9 bases in between. CDR1 DFQATT and CDR2 SNEGSKA come from the germline V gene (reference sequence). The CDR3 spans 14 residues. The TCR beta cDNA libraries contained unique molecular identifiers. TCRdb analysed the PCR reads with MiXCR anew, one entry per CDR3 protein. The sample lists roughly 600,000 distinct CDR3 sequences; about 40% were seen once. Study-level findings and limits: Five or six TRBV segments, TRBV5-6, TRBV5-1 and TRBV20-1 among them, were found more frequent in patients than controls.

In the case of this clonotype: Antigen: not known.

Input material: blood. The rearrangement joins TRBV20-1 to TRBJ1-5; D gene ambiguous. The sequence derives from a girl aged 5-17 years with multiple sclerosis. CDR3 coding DNA: TGCAGTGCTAGGGATGAATCTAGCAATCAGCCCCAGCATTTT. The encoded protein is CSARDESSNQPQHF.